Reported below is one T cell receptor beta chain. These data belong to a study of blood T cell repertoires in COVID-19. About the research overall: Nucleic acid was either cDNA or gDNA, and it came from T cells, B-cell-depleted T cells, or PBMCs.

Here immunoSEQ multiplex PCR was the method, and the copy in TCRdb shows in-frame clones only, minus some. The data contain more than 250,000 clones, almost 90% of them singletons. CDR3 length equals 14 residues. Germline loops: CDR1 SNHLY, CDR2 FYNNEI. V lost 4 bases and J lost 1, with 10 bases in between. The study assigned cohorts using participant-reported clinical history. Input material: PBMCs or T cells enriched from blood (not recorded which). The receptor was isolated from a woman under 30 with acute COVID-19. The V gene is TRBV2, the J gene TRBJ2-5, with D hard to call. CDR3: CASSGLTPQETQYF. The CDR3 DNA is TGTGCCAGCAGTGGTCTGACACCCCAAGAGACCCAGTACTTC.